This T cell receptor beta chain was captured by sequencing in a study of blood T cell repertoires in COVID-19. Study context: Acute and convalescent COVID-19 specimens originated in the United States, Italy and Spain. Sample material is recorded as cDNA or gDNA derived from T cells, B-cell-depleted T cells, or PBMCs.

Per the original data handling: Amplification of reference gene primers provided the estimated nucleated cell counts. Profiled with immunoSEQ multiplex PCR; TCRdb holds only in-frame clones, not every one. D and trimming were read from the DNA, whereas the V and J calls and clone size are those reported in that table. The sample contains some 80,000 clones, around nine tenths of which appear only once. The CDR3 has 15 amino acids. Germline V gene lookup returns CDR1 MDHEN and CDR2 SYDVKM. Trimming took 8 bases from V and 7 from J; bases not matched to a gene: 12. This rearrangement joins TRBV28 to TRBJ1-2; 11 bases fit TRBD1. The sample consisted of peripheral blood. The origin of this receptor is a woman older than 75 with active or convalescent COVID-19. CDR3: CASSTAGTGGSGYTF. Written as DNA, the CDR3 is TGTGCCAGCTCAACCGCCGGGACAGGGGGTAGTGGCTACACCTTC.